One T cell receptor (beta chain) is described in this entry. Its antigen is undetermined. This sample stems from a study of PD-1 blockade in mismatch repair-deficient tumors. V was shortened by 4 bases and J by 4 bases, with 22 bases between the two germline ends. The CDR3 sequence is 17 residues long. Per germline, CDR1 MGHRA and CDR2 YSYEKL. Time point: approximately 10-day in vitro stimulation with candidate mutation-associated neoantigen peptide 1. The TCR-sequenced patients were a few responders to pembrolizumab. About 7 ELISpot-reactive neoantigen peptides each drove an approximately 10-day in vitro stimulation. The method was immunoSEQ multiplex PCR; TCRdb's version includes in-frame clones alone and lacks a portion of them. The sample contains around 9,600 clones, approximately 84% of which appear only once.

The sequence came from an adult with mismatch repair-deficient cancer. This rearrangement joins TRBV4-1 to TRBJ1-2; D not resolved. The sequences come from cells cultured in vitro, collected from a patient treated with pembrolizumab. The CDR3 spells CASSREPPGVLGYGYTF. CDR3 DNA: TGCGCCAGCAGCCGAGAGCCTCCAGGAGTCCTAGGCTATGGCTACACCTTC.